A selection of T cell receptor beta chains follows, all from one sample in a study of blood T cell repertoires in COVID-19. This table comes from immunoSEQ multiplex PCR, and its TCRdb copy is limited to in-frame clones, with some not included. Of fewer than 150,000 clones listed, around four fifths are singletons. Sequencing used peripheral blood. The receptors were sampled from an older man with acute or convalescent COVID-19. The CDR3 runs from the conserved cysteine through the conserved F or W. A D gene is named only where the DNA matches it firmly. Not every row has a clone size; where given, it reads once, few, many or a size class.

>17|TRBD1|-|TRBV2|TRBJ2-2
CASSTGQGAVGTRELFF
TGTGCCAGCAGTACGGGACAGGGAGCGGTTGGCACCAGGGAGCTGTTTTTT
>18|TRBD1|-|TRBV28|TRBJ1-5
CASSRDRWGEVGNQPQHF
TGTGCCAGCAGCCGGGACAGATGGGGGGAAGTTGGAAATCAGCCCCAGCATTTT
>14|-|-|TRBV18|TRBJ2-7
CASASLQGPYEQYF
TGTGCCAGCGCATCCTTACAGGGCCCCTACGAGCAGTACTTC
>16|-|-|TRBV18|TRBJ2-7
CASSPLAGQGSYEQYF
TGTGCCAGCTCCCCTTTAGCTGGGCAGGGCTCCTACGAGCAGTACTTC
>13|TRBD1|-|TRBV5-4|TRBJ1-2
CASSQDRGYGYTF
TGTGCCAGCAGCCAGGACAGGGGCTATGGCTACACCTTC
>20|TRBD1|-|TRBV5-1|TRBJ2-6
CASSLVPGGNGGSGANVLTF
TGCGCCAGCAGCTTGGTCCCAGGGGGCAACGGGGGCTCTGGGGCCAACGTCCTGACTTTC
>18|TRBD2|-|TRBV15|TRBJ2-4
CATSRLSLAELAKNIQYF
TGTGCCACCAGCCGACTATCACTAGCGGAACTAGCCAAAAACATTCAGTACTTC
>17|TRBD1|-|TRBV6-2/TRBV6-3|TRBJ1-5
CASSYMGQGISNQPQHF
TGTGCCAGCAGTTACATGGGACAGGGCATAAGCAATCAGCCCCAGCATTTT
>13|-|-|TRBV28|TRBJ2-7
CASSFRLAFEQYF
TGTGCCAGCAGTTTTAGGCTAGCTTTCGAGCAGTACTTC
>16|TRBD1|few|TRBV10-3|TRBJ1-5
CAISESSWQGAQPQHF
TGTGCCATCAGTGAGTCTTCGTGGCAGGGGGCTCAGCCCCAGCATTTT
>14|-|once|TRBV5-6|TRBJ1-3
CASSPGISGNTIYF
TGTGCCAGCAGCCCAGGGATCTCTGGAAACACCATATATTTT
>16|TRBD1|-|TRBV7-8|TRBJ1-6
CASSLSPQGDNSPLHF
TGTGCCAGCAGCTTAAGTCCCCAGGGGGATAATTCACCCCTCCACTTT
>14|-|few|TRBV29-1|TRBJ1-1
CSVGEEVSGTEAFF
TGCAGCGTTGGGGAGGAGGTTTCAGGGACTGAAGCTTTCTTT
>17|TRBD1|-|TRBV2|TRBJ1-1
CASSDTGTGIMGTEAFF
TGTGCCAGCAGTGATACCGGGACAGGGATTATGGGCACTGAAGCTTTCTTT
>14|TRBD1|once|TRBV11-1|TRBJ2-5
CASSKRTGQETQYF
TGTGCCAGCAGCAAGAGGACAGGTCAAGAGACCCAGTACTTC
>13|-|-|TRBV7-9|TRBJ2-5
CASSQRGGETQYF
TGTGCCAGCAGCCAGAGAGGGGGAGAGACCCAGTACTTC
>15|-|-|TRBV4-1|TRBJ1-3
CASSRRALSGNTIYF
TGCGCCAGCAGTCGCAGGGCACTCTCTGGAAACACCATATATTTT
>16|-|-|TRBV7-2|TRBJ2-5
CASSQGLTPGGETQYF
TGTGCCAGCAGCCAAGGACTAACACCCGGAGGAGAGACCCAGTACTTC
>15|-|-|TRBV11-2|TRBJ1-2
CASSLEGAANYGYTF
TGTGCCAGCAGCTTAGAAGGGGCAGCTAACTATGGCTACACCTTC
>12|-|few|TRBV2|TRBJ1-1
CASFWQNTEAFF
TGTGCCAGCTTTTGGCAGAACACTGAAGCTTTCTTT
>13|-|few|TRBV11-1|TRBJ2-5
CASSYGQQETQYF
TGTGCCAGCAGCTATGGACAGCAAGAGACCCAGTACTTC
>18|TRBD2|-|TRBV19|TRBJ2-6
CASSKGGTSHSGANVLTF
TGTGCCAGTAGTAAGGGGGGGACTAGCCACTCTGGGGCCAACGTCCTGACTTTC
>13|-|-|TRBV2|TRBJ2-7
CASSRQSTYEQYF
TGTGCCAGCTCGCGACAGTCTACCTACGAGCAGTACTTC
>18|-|few|TRBV7-8|TRBJ2-6
CASSFLPHQRAGANVLTF
TGTGCCAGCAGCTTTCTCCCCCATCAGAGGGCTGGGGCCAACGTCCTGACTTTC
>13|-|-|TRBV11-2|TRBJ1-6
CASSLSNNSPLHF
TGTGCCAGCAGCTTATCTAATAATTCACCCCTCCACTTT
>16|TRBD1|-|TRBV5-4|TRBJ2-4
CASSKTGGVTKNIQYF
TGTGCCAGCAGTAAGACAGGGGGTGTGACCAAAAACATTCAGTACTTC
>14|TRBD1|-|TRBV6-5|TRBJ2-3
CASSHSDREDTQYF
TGTGCCAGCAGCCACTCGGACAGGGAAGATACGCAGTATTTT
>14|TRBD1|-|TRBV5-1|TRBJ2-7
CASSLMGQADEQYF
TGCGCCAGCAGCCTAATGGGACAGGCGGACGAGCAGTACTTC
>14|-|few|TRBV6-2/TRBV6-3|TRBJ2-1
CASSYVYSYNEQFF
TGTGCCAGCAGTTATGTCTACTCCTACAATGAGCAGTTCTTC
>15|TRBD2|once|TRBV9|TRBJ2-1
CASSVTSGGLDEQFF
TGTGCCAGCAGCGTAACTAGCGGGGGGCTGGATGAGCAGTTCTTC
>13|TRBD1|-|TRBV9|TRBJ1-6
CASSSQGDSPLHF
TGTGCCAGCAGCTCACAGGGGGATTCACCCCTCCACTTT
>15|TRBD1|once|TRBV19|TRBJ1-2
CASSIGTDRVEGYTF
TGTGCCAGTAGTATCGGAACGGACAGGGTCGAAGGCTACACCTTC
>12|-|-|TRBV6-5|TRBJ2-2
CASRSWSGELFF
TGTGCCTCTAGGTCTTGGAGTGGGGAGCTGTTTTTT
>15|-|few|TRBV7-2|TRBJ2-7
CASSLVFSSSYEQYF
TGTGCCAGCAGCTTAGTTTTTAGCTCTTCCTACGAGCAGTACTTC
>16|TRBD1|-|TRBV18|TRBJ1-1
CASSTGTGRLNTEAFF
TGTGCCAGCTCAACCGGGACAGGAAGGTTGAACACTGAAGCTTTCTTT
>13|-|-|TRBV2|TRBJ1-2
CASSEAGIYGYTF
TGTGCCAGCAGTGAAGCCGGTATTTATGGCTACACCTTC
>14|TRBD1|-|TRBV7-9|TRBJ1-2
CASSLGGTGGGYTF
TGTGCCAGCAGCTTAGGCGGGACAGGGGGAGGCTACACCTTC
>17|TRBD2|-|TRBV11-2|TRBJ2-1
CASTSIRLAGVNNEQFF
TGTGCCAGCACCTCTATAAGGTTAGCGGGGGTTAACAATGAGCAGTTCTTC
>15|-|few|TRBV6-5|TRBJ1-6
CASRSGASYNSPLHF
TGTGCCAGCAGGAGCGGTGCGTCCTATAATTCACCCCTCCACTTT
>12|-|-|TRBV28|TRBJ1-2
CASSATGFGYTF
TGTGCCAGCAGCGCTACCGGGTTTGGCTACACCTTC
>16|-|few|TRBV7-6|TRBJ1-6
CASSLAGRETNSPLHF
TGTGCCAGCAGCTTAGCTGGTCGAGAAACTAATTCACCCCTCCACTTT
>16|TRBD1|-|TRBV3-1/TRBV3-2|TRBJ1-6
CASSQERTRGDSPLHF
TGTGCCAGCAGCCAAGAACGAACCAGGGGGGATTCACCCCTCCACTTT
>15|TRBD1|-|TRBV5-1|TRBJ2-7
CASSFETGTVYEQYF
TGCGCCAGCAGCTTCGAGACAGGGACCGTCTACGAGCAGTACTTC
>16|-|-|TRBV21-1|TRBJ2-3
CASTPRTSRGRDTQYF
TGTGCCAGCACCCCCAGGACTAGCCGGGGGAGGGATACGCAGTATTTT
>14|-|few|TRBV1|TRBJ1-3
CTSSQEGHENTIYF
TGCACCAGCAGCCAAGAGGGACACGAAAACACCATATATTTT
>11|-|-|TRBV5-6|TRBJ1-3
CASSAQGAIYF
TGTGCCAGCAGCGCACAAGGGGCCATATATTTT
>14|TRBD1|once|TRBV20-1|TRBJ1-1
CSASLTGAGTEAFF
TGCAGTGCTAGTTTGACAGGGGCAGGGACTGAAGCTTTCTTT
>17|-|-|TRBV11-3|TRBJ2-3
CASSSPRAGKHTDTQYF
TGTGCCAGCAGCTCCCCCCGGGCAGGGAAACACACAGATACGCAGTATTTT
>14|-|few|TRBV9|TRBJ2-5
CASSAGTIQETQYF
TGTGCCAGCAGCGCCGGGACAATCCAAGAGACCCAGTACTTC
>14|-|-|TRBV2|TRBJ2-7
CASKGGEISYEQYF
TGTGCCAGCAAAGGGGGGGAGATCTCCTACGAGCAGTACTTC
>13|TRBD1|few|TRBV5-6|TRBJ1-2
CASRRTGVHGYTF
TGTGCCAGCAGACGGACAGGGGTACATGGCTACACCTTC
>17|TRBD1|-|TRBV3-1/TRBV3-2|TRBJ2-2
CASSQPGTGGRTGELFF
TGTGCCAGCAGCCAACCCGGGACAGGGGGCCGAACCGGGGAGCTGTTTTTT
>16|-|few|TRBV11-2|TRBJ2-3
CASSPRIAQSTDTQYF
TGTGCCAGCAGTCCTAGGATAGCGCAAAGCACAGATACGCAGTATTTT
>15|-|-|TRBV4-1|TRBJ2-7
CASSQVQGSAYEQYF
TGCGCCAGCAGCCAAGTTCAGGGGAGCGCCTACGAGCAGTACTTC
>15|TRBD1|-|TRBV5-4|TRBJ2-7
CASSRRDRGPNEQYF
TGTGCCAGCAGCCGGAGGGACAGGGGGCCTAACGAGCAGTACTTC
>16|TRBD1|-|TRBV16|TRBJ1-5
CASSQSWAGGGQPQHF
TGTGCCAGCAGCCAATCTTGGGCAGGGGGCGGGCAGCCCCAGCATTTT
>15|TRBD1|-|TRBV28|TRBJ2-1
CASSLGDRGRDEQFF
TGTGCCAGCAGCCTCGGGGACAGGGGGCGCGATGAGCAGTTCTTC